The present T cell receptor (beta chain) was sequenced within a study of response to subunit inactivated influenza vaccine. TCRdb reprocessed the RT-PCR reads via MiXCR and lists one record per CDR3 protein. The sample shows about 610,000 distinct CDR3 sequences, roughly 15% of them seen only once. Sequenced material: PBMCs from blood, taken 12 days after vaccination. The TCR originated in a man over 45 who received an inactivated influenza vaccine.

CDR3 region: CASSLEAGKDSPLHF. Here the CDR3 DNA reads TGCGCCAGCAGCTTGGAGGCAGGGAAGGATTCACCCCTCCACTTT. V and J are TRBV5-1 and TRBJ1-6; TRBD1 might be the D (5 bases). Germline V gene sequence: CDR1 SGHRS, CDR2 YFSETQ. This CDR3 has 15 amino acids. Trimming took 0 bases from V and 8 from J, leaving 12 bases between them.